Sequencing of this TCR beta chain was carried out in a study of blood T cell repertoires in COVID-19. There are 16 residues in the CDR3. V was cut by 6 bases and J by 0 bases, with 18 bases left in between. Germline V CDR1 and CDR2: SQVTM, ANQGSEA. Repertoires were generated with immunoSEQ multiplex PCR, while TCRdb's copy carries only in-frame clones and drops some. The table has about 490,000 clones, roughly 88% seen once; the top ten hold 3% to 4%. J is TRBJ1-3 and V is TRBV29-1, with D unresolved. Source material: peripheral blood. The TCR originated in a human donor in a cohort sampled during active COVID-19. The CDR3 region has the DNA TGCAGCGTCCTCACCCAGGAGAGGGACTCTGGAAACACCATATATTTT. Its protein is CSVLTQERDSGNTIYF.